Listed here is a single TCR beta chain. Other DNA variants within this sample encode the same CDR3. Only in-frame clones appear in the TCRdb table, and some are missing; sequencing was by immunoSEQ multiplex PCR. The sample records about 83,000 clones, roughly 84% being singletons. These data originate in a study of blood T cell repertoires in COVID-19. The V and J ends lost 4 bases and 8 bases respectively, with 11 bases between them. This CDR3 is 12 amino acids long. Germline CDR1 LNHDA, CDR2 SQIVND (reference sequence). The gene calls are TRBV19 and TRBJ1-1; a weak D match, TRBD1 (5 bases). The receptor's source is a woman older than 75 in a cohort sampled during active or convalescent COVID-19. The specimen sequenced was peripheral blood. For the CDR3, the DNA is TGTGCCAGTAGTACTCCTGGGGCAGAAGCTTTCTTT. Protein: CASSTPGAEAFF.